This T cell receptor beta chain came from a study of shared clonotypes between healthy human individuals. Broader study findings: Against clonotypes common to all four donors, non-shared ones had lower generation probabilities.

Remarks on this clone: Its target is unknown.

In germline, CDR1 is SGHNT, CDR2 YENEEA. The CDR3 loop spans 17 amino acids. V dropped 4 bases and J dropped 0; count of bases not matched to a gene: 5. CD45RA+ naive and CD45RA-negative memory subsets were separated from CD4+ cells. On sorted subsets, replicate PCRs used about 200 ng DNA, or tens of thousands of T cell genomes. TCRdb's copy holds only in-frame clones and misses some; the assay was immunoSEQ multiplex PCR. Here the sample spans about 2 million clones, 85% to 95% being singletons. V usage is TRBV11-3 and J usage is TRBJ2-3; 12 bases match TRBD2. Sequences were obtained from naive CD4+ T cells sorted from blood. The subset denotes: CD45RA+ positively selected. This clonotype was obtained from a man aged 18 to 29 in good health. CDR3 sequence reads: CASSSGLAGLSTDTQYF. The CDR3 DNA reads TGTGCCAGCAGCTCGGGACTAGCGGGTTTGAGCACAGATACGCAGTATTTT.